The 26 T cell receptor beta chains listed next were all sequenced from one sample in a study of T cells in Graves' hyperthyroidism and ophthalmopathy (dated by TCRdb to about 2019). Library preparation used multiplex PCR. TCRdb names Illumina HiSeq 2000 as the instrument used. Amplification of TCR beta CDR3 regions was carried out from RNA transcripts. For the first round of RT-PCR on the TCR CDR3, the HTBI primer set was used together with the Qiagen OneStep RT-PCR kit. Through fastp at Q25 and MiXCR, TCRdb rebuilt clones from the public reads, retaining in-frame beta chains. Rows merge per CDR3 protein into single entries with the most common DNA and genes. In all, the sample holds about 410,000 distinct CDR3 sequences, and about 15% of those were seen once. In total, the top ten clones hold around 14% of the sample. Input material: blood. The receptors were sampled from a man between 18 and 29 years old with Graves' ophthalmopathy.

The chain employs TRBV4-2 and TRBJ1-5; no definite D call. Germline values: CDR1 LGHNA, CDR2 YNFKEQ. The length of the CDR3 is 14 residues. Trimming left V 11 bases short and J 4 bases short, with 18 bases between. Here the CDR3 DNA reads TGTGCCGGCGGCAACGGCGGCCGAAATCAGCCCCAGCATTTT. The encoded protein is CAGGNGGRNQPQHF.

This sequence joins TRBV7-2 and TRBJ2-7; the match to TRBD2 covers 9 bases. Trimming took 2 bases from V and 3 from J; bases not matched to a gene: 17. CDR3 size: 19 residues. The germline V gene encodes CDR1 SGHTA and CDR2 FQGNSA. CDR3: CASSLSKSASGNLLYEQYF. CDR3 DNA: TGTGCCAGCAGCTTAAGTAAGAGTGCTAGCGGGAACCTCCTCTACGAGCAGTACTTC.

This clonotype came up many times. The chain uses TRBV3-1 and TRBJ2-1; possible D gene TRBD2, 6 bases. Germline CDR1 and CDR2: LGHDT and YNNKEL (reference sequence). The V end was cut by 3 bases, the J end by 8 bases, with 17 bases between. The CDR3 is 15 residues long. The DNA of the CDR3 is TGTGCCAGCAGCCAGGGGCTAGCGCGGAGGGATGAGCAGTTCTTC. It is translated as CASSQGLARRDEQFF.

This clonotype has more than one count but fewer than ten. CDR3 coding DNA: TGTGCCAGCAGCTTCGGGGGCCTGGAGGAGACCCAGTACTTC. This sequence encodes CASSFGGLEETQYF. The chain carries TRBV5-6 and TRBJ2-5; TRBD1 or TRBD2 may be the D gene (6 bases each). In germline, CDR1 is SGHDT, CDR2 YYEEEE. The germline V and J ends were trimmed by 2 bases and 5 bases, with 13 bases remaining between them. This CDR3 contains 14 residues.

This clonotype was found many times. The rearrangement uses TRBV6-1 and TRBJ2-1; TRBD1 matches 11 bases. The CDR3 extends over 14 amino acids. Per the germline V gene, CDR1 is MNHNS and CDR2 is SASEGT. Unmatched junction bases numbered 6, after V lost 7 bases and J lost 7 bases. The CDR3 DNA follows: TGTGCCAGCACCTGGACAGGGGGCCGTAATGAGCAGTTCTTC. It encodes CASTWTGGRNEQFF.

A remark on this clonotype: Possible read error: a much larger clone is one base away. This sequence joins TRBV7-2 and TRBJ2-5, with D hard to call. The CDR3 loop spans 13 amino acids. V was cut by 2 bases and J by 9 bases, with 13 bases left in between. CDR1 is SGHTA and CDR2 is FQGNSA in the germline V gene. Written as DNA, the CDR3 is TGTACCAGCAGCTTACTTACTACCTTCCCCCAGTACTTC. Translation: CTSSLLTTFPQYF.

The sample holds many counts of this clonotype. J is TRBJ2-5 and V is TRBV13, with TRBD2 identical over 12 bases. Germline CDR1 PRHDT, CDR2 FYEKMQ (reference sequence). With 4 bases clipped from V and 6 bases from J, the junction kept 3 bases outside the gene matches. CDR3 length: 14 residues. This chain's CDR3 is CASSSLAGGKTQYF. In DNA form, the CDR3 reads TGTGCCAGCAGCTCACTAGCGGGGGGCAAGACCCAGTACTTC.

The chain uses TRBV19 and TRBJ2-3; TRBD1 matches 7 bases. The CDR3 contains 15 residues. V lost 8 bases and J lost 4; bases outside the gene matches: 12. Germline CDR1 is LNHDA and CDR2 is SQIVND (reference sequence). The chain's CDR3 is CASGLLAGGSDTQYF. CDR3 in DNA: TGTGCCAGTGGACTCCTGGCAGGGGGTTCAGATACGCAGTATTTT.

This clonotype was seen a few times. The CDR3 DNA follows: TGCGCCAGCCGGGGACCCCCGGGGGAGACCCAGTACTTC. It translates to CASRGPPGETQYF. J is TRBJ2-5 and V is TRBV5-1; D tentatively fits TRBD1 or TRBD2 (5 bases each). Trimming removed 7 bases at V and 5 bases at J, with 15 bases between. Looked up from germline, CDR1 is SGHRS and CDR2 is YFSETQ. This CDR3 is built from 13 residues. Full variable domain (missing parts from reference TRBV5-1 and TRBJ2-5): KAGVTQTPRYLIKTRGQQVTLSCSPISGHRSVSWYQQTPGQGLQFLFEYFSETQRNKGNFPGRFSGRQFSNSRSEMNVSTLELGDSALYLCASRGPPGETQYFGPGTRLLVL.

This clonotype was recorded many times. The rearrangement uses TRBV6-1 and TRBJ1-1; the D gene is possibly TRBD1 (6 bases). The V end lost 5 bases, the J end lost 0 bases, and 19 bases lay between the germline ends. The CDR3 length is 17 residues. From germline, CDR1 is MNHNS and CDR2 SASEGT. As DNA, the CDR3 is TGTGCCAGCAGTTCCCCTCCTGGGAAGGGGGTGAACACTGAAGCTTTCTTT. Protein sequence: CASSSPPGKGVNTEAFF.

This clonotype has a handful of counts. This chain links TRBV27 with TRBJ2-1; 9 bases are shared with TRBD2. The V segment lost 2 bases and the J segment 10 bases; nucleotides outside the gene matches: 6. There are 14 residues in the CDR3. Germline CDR1 MNHEY, CDR2 SMNVEV (reference sequence). The DNA for the CDR3 is TGTGCCAGCAGTTTAGGCCTAGCGGGGTGGGAGCAGTTCTTC. Encoded protein: CASSLGLAGWEQFF.

This clonotype came up a few times. This chain joins TRBV27 and TRBJ2-3; 8 bases align to TRBD1. The J segment lost 0 bases and the V segment lost 8 bases, leaving 10 bases of the junction unmatched. CDR1 is MNHEY, CDR2 SMNVEV, per germline (reference sequence). There are 16 residues in the CDR3. The CDR3 here is CASGARTGISTDTQYF. CDR3 coding DNA: TGTGCCAGCGGGGCCCGGACAGGGATTAGCACAGATACGCAGTATTTT.

This sequence joins TRBV6-2 or TRBV6-3 and TRBJ2-1, with 11 bases fitting TRBD2. The J segment lost 3 bases and the V segment lost 8 bases, leaving 6 bases of the junction unmatched. CDR1 and CDR2 from the germline V gene are MNHEY and SVGEGT. The CDR3 sequence is 15 residues long. The CDR3 DNA sequence: TGTGCCAGCGATCGGCTAGCGGGAGGCTACAATGAGCAGTTCTTC. Amino acids: CASDRLAGGYNEQFF.

This clonotype appeared many times. The genes are TRBV5-6 and TRBJ1-5; the D is unclear. Germline lookup yields CDR1 SGHDT and CDR2 YYEEEE. Trimming stripped 5 bases from V and 4 bases from J, with 10 bases between. The CDR3 runs to 13 residues. The CDR3: CASRMWGNQPQHF. The DNA of the CDR3 is TGTGCCAGCAGGATGTGGGGAAATCAGCCCCAGCATTTT.

The gene calls are TRBV5-6 and TRBJ1-1; D gene ambiguous. The germline V and J ends were trimmed by 1 base and 5 bases, with 12 bases remaining between them. CDR3 length: 14 amino acids. CDR1 SGHDT and CDR2 YYEEEE come from the germline V gene. The CDR3: CASSLPSGITEAFF. The CDR3 DNA reads TGTGCCAGCAGCTTGCCCTCGGGAATTACTGAAGCTTTCTTT.

The chain joins TRBV19 to TRBJ2-5, with D hard to call. Germline V CDR1 and CDR2: LNHDA, SQIVND (reference sequence). Trimming shortened V by 0 bases and J by 4 bases, and 18 bases separated the two germline ends. This CDR3 region has 17 residues. CDR3 sequence: CASSIDRLSASLETQYF. The CDR3 DNA is TGTGCCAGTAGTATAGATCGGCTGTCAGCCTCTCTAGAGACCCAGTACTTC.

Comment on this clonotype: A much larger clone lies a single base off, so this may be a read error. This sequence joins TRBV27 and TRBJ2-1; D may be TRBD1 (6 bases). In germline, CDR1 is MNHEY, CDR2 SMNVEV (reference sequence). This CDR3 has 14 residues. The CDR3 region is CARSLTQQGTEQFF. CDR3 DNA: TGTGCCAGAAGTTTAACCCAACAGGGAACTGAGCAGTTCTTC.

This clonotype was picked up a small number of times. The V call is TRBV5-1, the J call TRBJ2-6; maybe TRBD2 (5 bases). The CDR3 runs 18 residues. V was cut by 0 bases and J by 0 bases, with 13 bases left in between. Germline V gene sequence: CDR1 SGHRS, CDR2 YFSETQ. The CDR3 loop is CASSLGASLSSGANVLTF. The CDR3 nucleotides read TGCGCCAGCAGCTTGGGGGCTAGCCTTAGCTCTGGGGCCAACGTCCTGACTTTC.

This clonotype has ten or more counts. The genes are TRBV27 and TRBJ2-5, with 8 bases fitting TRBD1. Per the germline V gene, CDR1 is MNHEY and CDR2 is SMNVEV (reference sequence). The J segment lost 1 base and the V segment lost 1 base, leaving 2 bases of the junction unmatched. The CDR3 is made up of 15 amino acids. The CDR3: CASSLFQGAQETQYF. The CDR3 region has the DNA TGTGCCAGCAGTTTATTTCAGGGGGCCCAAGAGACCCAGTACTTC.

In its sample, this clonotype was seen many times. This chain joins TRBV5-1 and TRBJ1-1; D uncertain. Germline-derived CDR1 and CDR2 are SGHRS and YFSETQ. The CDR3 loop spans 15 amino acids. The V end was cut by 4 bases, the J end by 1 base, with 14 bases between. CDR3 coding DNA: TGCGCCAGCAGCCTCCCGTTCAGAGGGAACACTGAAGCTTTCTTT. Its translation is CASSLPFRGNTEAFF.

Concerning this clonotype itself: A much larger clone lies one base from this, so it may be a read error. The chain recombines TRBV12-3 or TRBV12-4 with TRBJ2-1; 12 positions match TRBD2. The CDR3 is made up of 18 amino acids. V shed 5 bases and J 7 bases; nucleotides not matched to a gene: 15. The CDR3 region has the DNA TGTGCCAGCAGTCCCCAGGGACTAGCGGGCGCCCTCATGAATGAGCAGTTCTTC. This sequence encodes CASSPQGLAGALMNEQFF.

This clonotype was counted many times. The chain combines TRBV20-1 with TRBJ2-1; D may correspond to TRBD1 or TRBD2 (5 bases each). Per germline, CDR1 DFQATT and CDR2 SNEGSKA (reference sequence). This CDR3 is 12 amino acids long. The V end lost 6 bases, the J end lost 12 bases, and 18 bases lay between the germline ends. The CDR3 region has the DNA TGCAGTGCCCGTAACGGGGCCGTGGGGCAGTTCTTC. Translating it yields CSARNGAVGQFF.

This clonotype has ten or more counts. The chain carries TRBV10-2 and TRBJ1-5; D call uncertain. Trimming took off 6 bases at V and 7 bases at J, with 16 bases between the two ends. The germline V gene encodes CDR1 WSHSY and CDR2 SAAADI. This CDR3 has 14 amino acids. The CDR3 region is CASSPVGLGQPQHF. CDR3 coding DNA: TGCGCCAGCAGCCCCGTAGGGTTAGGGCAGCCCCAGCATTTT.

The sample holds a few counts of this clonotype. The chain uses TRBV3-1 and TRBJ1-3; TRBD1 agrees at 9 bases. Germline lookup yields CDR1 LGHDT and CDR2 YNNKEL (reference sequence). The CDR3 covers 17 residues. V dropped 4 bases and J dropped 4; count of bases not matched to a gene: 11. CDR3 residues: CASSRLGTGKGGNTIYF. CDR3 sequence (DNA): TGTGCCAGCAGCCGACTAGGGACAGGGAAGGGAGGAAACACCATATATTTT.

This clonotype has only one observation. This may be a read error, as it is one base from a much larger clone. The J gene is TRBJ2-7, the V gene TRBV3-1; 8 bases fit TRBD1. Germline values: CDR1 LGHDT, CDR2 YNNKEL (reference sequence). CDR3 size: 16 residues. This CDR3 is CANSHGQGFGFYEQYF. CDR3 coding DNA: TGTGCCAACAGCCACGGACAGGGATTCGGATTTTACGAGCAGTACTTC.

This clonotype occurred many times. V gene TRBV7-8 combines with J gene TRBJ2-1, with D hard to call. The CDR3 runs 15 residues. Germline CDR1 reads SGHVS; CDR2 reads FQNEAQ. V lost 5 bases and J 2 bases, leaving 13 bases between the germline ends. As DNA, the CDR3 is TGTGCCAGCAGCCTGGATCCCACTCCCTACAATGAGCAGTTCTTC. Translation gives CASSLDPTPYNEQFF.